Sequencing of this T cell receptor beta chain was carried out in a study of blood T cells in healthy people across ages. Study findings and constraints: With donor CMV status unknown, expanded clonotype changes were possibly confounded. Older individuals had lower TCR beta diversity per million T cells (the decline was roughly linear).

Trimming at V came to 11 bases and at J to 4 bases, leaving 8 bases not matched to a gene. The CDR3 covers 13 residues. Germline CDR1 and CDR2: SGHTA and FQGNSA. Remarks on this clonotype: Its target is not known.

A second PCR of about 7 to 12 cycles used a sample-barcoded 5' primer and a J-beta primer mix. TCRdb passed the 5' RACE reads through MiXCR, listing each CDR3 protein once. The repertoire consists of 580,000 or so distinct CDR3 sequences, with roughly 48% occurring once and the leading ten covering around 25%. The sequencing sample was made of blood. The V call is TRBV7-2, the J call TRBJ2-1; TRBD1 matches at 7 bases. This receptor was identified in a man older than 75 in good health. The CDR3 sequence: CACTKGQYNEQFF. In nucleotides, the CDR3 is TGTGCCTGCACCAAGGGACAGTACAATGAGCAGTTCTTC.